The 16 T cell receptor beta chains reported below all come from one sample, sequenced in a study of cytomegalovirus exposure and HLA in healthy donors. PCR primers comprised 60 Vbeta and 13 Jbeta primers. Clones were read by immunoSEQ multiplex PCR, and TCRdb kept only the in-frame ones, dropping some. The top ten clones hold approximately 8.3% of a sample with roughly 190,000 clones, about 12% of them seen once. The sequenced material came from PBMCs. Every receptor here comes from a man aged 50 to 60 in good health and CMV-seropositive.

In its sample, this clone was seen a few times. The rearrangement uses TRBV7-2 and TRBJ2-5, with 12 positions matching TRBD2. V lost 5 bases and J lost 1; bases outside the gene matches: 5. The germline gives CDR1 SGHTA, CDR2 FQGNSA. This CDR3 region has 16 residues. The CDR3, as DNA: TGTGCCAGCAGCCCGAGACTAGCGGGGGCCCAAGAGACCCAGTACTTC. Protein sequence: CASSPRLAGAQETQYF.

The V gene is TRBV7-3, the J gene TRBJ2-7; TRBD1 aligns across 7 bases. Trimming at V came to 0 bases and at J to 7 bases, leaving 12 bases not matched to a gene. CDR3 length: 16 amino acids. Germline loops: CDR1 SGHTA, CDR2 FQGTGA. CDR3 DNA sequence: TGTGCCAGCAGCTTAACGCGCGACAGGGACATGAGAGAGCAGTACTTC. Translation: CASSLTRDRDMREQYF.

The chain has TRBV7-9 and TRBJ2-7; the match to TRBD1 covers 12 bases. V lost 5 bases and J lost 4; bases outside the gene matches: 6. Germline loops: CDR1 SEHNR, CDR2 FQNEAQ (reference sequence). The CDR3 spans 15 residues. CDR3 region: CASSLRDRGQYEQYF. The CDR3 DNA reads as TGTGCCAGCAGCCTGCGGGACAGGGGGCAATACGAGCAGTACTTC.

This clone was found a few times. CDR3 bases: TGTGCCAGCAGCTTAGGGGCAGGGGGAACAGAAAAACTGTTTTTT. Residues: CASSLGAGGTEKLFF. The V call is TRBV7-7, the J call TRBJ1-4, with 7 bases aligning to TRBD1. V lost 1 base, J lost 8 bases, and 7 bases stayed unmatched. Germline V gene lookup returns CDR1 SSHAT and CDR2 FNYEAQ (reference sequence). CDR3 length: 15 residues.

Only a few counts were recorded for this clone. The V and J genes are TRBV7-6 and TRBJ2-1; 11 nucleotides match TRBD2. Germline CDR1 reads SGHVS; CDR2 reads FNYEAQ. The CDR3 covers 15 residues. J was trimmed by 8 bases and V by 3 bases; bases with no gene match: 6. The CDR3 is CASSFVTSGADEQFF. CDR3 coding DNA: TGTGCCAGCAGCTTTGTGACTAGCGGGGCGGATGAGCAGTTCTTC.

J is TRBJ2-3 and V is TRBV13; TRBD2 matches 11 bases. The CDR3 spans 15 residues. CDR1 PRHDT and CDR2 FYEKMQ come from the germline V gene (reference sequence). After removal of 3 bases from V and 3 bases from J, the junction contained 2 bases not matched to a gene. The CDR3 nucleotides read TGTGCCAGCAGCTTTAGCGGGGGGGCTACAGATACGCAGTATTTT. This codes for CASSFSGGATDTQYF.

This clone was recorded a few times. In DNA form, the CDR3 reads TGCAGCGTTCGAACAGGGATGAACACTGAAGCTTTCTTT. Amino acids: CSVRTGMNTEAFF. This chain links TRBV29-1 with TRBJ1-1; tentatively, D is TRBD1 (6 bases). Germline loops: CDR1 SQVTM, CDR2 ANQGSEA. The CDR3 contains 13 residues. V gave up 5 bases and J gave up 0 bases, with 10 bases separating them.

The CDR3 protein is CASRSEGGRGYGYTF. The CDR3 nucleotides read TGTGCCAGCAGATCGGAGGGGGGGCGAGGCTATGGCTACACCTTC. The V and J genes are TRBV28 and TRBJ1-2, with a weak D call TRBD1 (6 bases). CDR1 is MDHEN and CDR2 is SYDVKM in the germline V gene. The CDR3 has 15 residues. V was cut by 6 bases and J by 4 bases, with 18 bases left in between.

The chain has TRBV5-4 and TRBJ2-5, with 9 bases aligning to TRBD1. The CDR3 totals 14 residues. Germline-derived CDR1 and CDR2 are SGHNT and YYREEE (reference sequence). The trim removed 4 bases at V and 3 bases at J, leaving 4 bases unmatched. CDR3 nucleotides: TGTGCCAGCAGCCCTGGACAGGGGAAAGAGACCCAGTACTTC. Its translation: CASSPGQGKETQYF.

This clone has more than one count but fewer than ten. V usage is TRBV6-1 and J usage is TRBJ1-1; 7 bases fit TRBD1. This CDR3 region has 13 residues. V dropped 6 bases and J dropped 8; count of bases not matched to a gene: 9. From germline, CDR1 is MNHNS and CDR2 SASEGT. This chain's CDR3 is CASSPGQAWEAFF. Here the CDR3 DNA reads TGTGCCAGCAGCCCCGGACAGGCATGGGAAGCTTTCTTT.

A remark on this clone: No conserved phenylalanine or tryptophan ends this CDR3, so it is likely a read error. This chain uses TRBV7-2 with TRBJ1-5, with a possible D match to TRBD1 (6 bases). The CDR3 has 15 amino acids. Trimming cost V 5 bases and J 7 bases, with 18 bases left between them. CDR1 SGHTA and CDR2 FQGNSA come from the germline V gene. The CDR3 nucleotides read TGTGCCAGCAGCGCCTCCAGGGGCGGGGGCCAGCCCCAGCATGTT. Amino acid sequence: CASSASRGGGQPQHV.

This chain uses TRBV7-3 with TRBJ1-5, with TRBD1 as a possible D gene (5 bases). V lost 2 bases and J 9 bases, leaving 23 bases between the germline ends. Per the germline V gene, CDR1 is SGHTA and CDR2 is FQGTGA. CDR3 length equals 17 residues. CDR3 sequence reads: CASSLVCGRRGTGPQHF. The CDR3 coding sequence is TGTGCCAGCAGCTTAGTCTGTGGCAGGAGGGGCACAGGGCCCCAGCATTTT. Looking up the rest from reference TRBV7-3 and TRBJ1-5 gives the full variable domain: GAGVSQTPSNKVTEKGKYVELRCDPISGHTALYWYRQSLGQGPEFLIYFQGTGAADDSGLPNDRFFAVRPEGSVSTLKIQRTERGDSAVYLCASSLVCGRRGTGPQHFGDGTRLSIL.

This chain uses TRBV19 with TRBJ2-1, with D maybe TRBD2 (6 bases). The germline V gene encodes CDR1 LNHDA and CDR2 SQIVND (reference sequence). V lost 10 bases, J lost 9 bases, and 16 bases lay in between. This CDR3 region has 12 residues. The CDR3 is CATTRGYSEQFF. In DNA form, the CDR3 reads TGTGCCACCACGCGGGGCTATTCTGAGCAGTTCTTC. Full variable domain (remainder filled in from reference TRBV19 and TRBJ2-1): DGGITQSPKYLFRKEGQNVTLSCEQNLNHDAMYWYRQDPGQGLRLIYYSQIVNDFQKGDIAEGYSVSREKKESFPLTVTSAQKNPTAFYLCATTRGYSEQFFGPGTRLTVL.

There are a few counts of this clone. DNA of the CDR3: TGTAGGACAACATGGCCACTGAACAATGAGCAGTTCTTC. Translated: CRTTWPLNNEQFF. The rearrangement links TRBV25-1 to TRBJ2-1, with D possibly matching TRBD1 (5 bases). Germline lookup yields CDR1 MGHDK and CDR2 SYGVNS. This CDR3 is built from 13 residues.

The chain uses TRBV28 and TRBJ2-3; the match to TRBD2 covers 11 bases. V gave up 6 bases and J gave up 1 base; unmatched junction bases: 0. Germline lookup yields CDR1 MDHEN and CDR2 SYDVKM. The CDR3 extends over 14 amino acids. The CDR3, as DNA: TGTGCCAGCAGGGGACTAGCGGGCACAGATACGCAGTATTTT. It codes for CASRGLAGTDTQYF.

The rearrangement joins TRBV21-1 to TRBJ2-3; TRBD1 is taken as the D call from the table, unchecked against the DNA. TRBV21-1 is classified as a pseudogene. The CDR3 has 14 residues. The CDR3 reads CASNPGQSTDTQYF. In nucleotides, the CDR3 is TGTGCCAGCAACCCGGGACAGAGCACAGATACGCAGTATTTT.